This TCR beta chain was profiled in a study of T cell responses to AZD1222 COVID-19 vaccine (dated by TCRdb to the early 2020s). Describing the broader study: TCR sequencing covered some 240 trial participants: nearly 210 given two doses of AZD1222 and approximately 26 given two doses of MenACWY control vaccine. Trial participants were enrolled by age into 18-55, 56-69 and 70-plus year subgroups, with around 150, 28 and 57 TCR-sequenced participants respectively. Summary of the overall study and its limitations: Participants were mostly white British and included more females than males, and it was suggested by the authors that clonal diversity may have been underestimated. Conclusions about previously exposed vaccinees were limited because only six AZD1222 recipients were SARS-CoV-2 seropositive at baseline. Spike-specific TCR breadth and depth rose significantly after two AZD1222 doses compared with day 0 and with MenACWY recipients. The vaccine-associated CD4 TCRs covered the entire spike protein, and the dominant responses fell in regions 160-218 and 743-854. Reportedly, close to half of the unique spike-specific TCRs recognized epitopes lying outside the regions that are mutated in the B.1.351 and B.1.1.7 variants. The 56-69-year group was small, and its depth increase did not reach significance, likely because of low power. Because no samples from the day 14 peak response were available, repertoires could be characterized only after the peak T cell response.

Points on this clone: It has no known antigen specificity. Base quality data are lacking; no much larger clone is found one base away.

The CDR3 regions of human TCRbeta chains were subjected to immunosequencing. Regarding the original processing steps: TCRs in the repertoires were compared against a reference library of SARS-CoV-2-specific TCRs that had been generated with the MIRA antigen-specificity platform. Breadth was defined as the fraction of unique TCRs that were SARS-CoV-2-associated. Depth was defined as the fraction of total T cells that were SARS-CoV-2-associated. Using the MIRA data, every spike-specific TCR was mapped to the spike region that the TCR reacted to and assigned to either a CD4 or a CD8 class. Log10-transformed breadth and depth values were compared by one-way ANOVA with Sidak's multiple comparisons tests. TCRdb provides this immuneACCESS table in a form limited to in-frame rearrangements. Some clones are lacking; in checked studies, under half of them reflect an unresolved V gene, and why the rest are absent is not known. V and J calls and clone size are those listed in that table; D and trimming were worked out from the DNA. This sample lists approximately 200,000 clones; 91% were detected once. The top ten clones comprise roughly 3.5% of the sample.

In the paper's terms, the time point label means: about 28 days (+/-7) after the second vaccine dose. AZD1222 recipients given second doses at about 4 weeks or at about 12 weeks were pooled, since spike-specific TCR depth and breadth were not found to differ between the two schedules. The vaccinee samples were drawn from two UK trials, COV001 and COV002, one of which was a single-blind randomized controlled phase 2/3 trial testing AZD1222 (ChAdOx1 nCoV-19) in healthy adults. Trial participant PBMC samples were collected at day 0 and day 28 after the second dose for TCRbeta chain sequencing. V gives up 8 bases and J gives up 4 bases, and the segment between their germline ends measures 5 bases. CDR3 length: 10 amino acids, cysteine to phenylalanine. Only the CDR3 portion is preserved as DNA: 30 bases, with reading frame beginning at the first base.

Here the chain combines TRBV12-3 or TRBV12-4 and TRBJ1-1; the D gene identity is not certain. The clonotype was recovered from an adult who received the AZD1222 COVID-19 vaccine. Sequenced here: peripheral blood, sampled 28 days after the second AZD1222 dose. The DNA is as follows: TGTGCCAGCCGATTCACTGAAGCTTTCTTT. Its coded protein is CASRFTEAFF.